Presented here are 10 T cell receptor beta chains from one specimen sequenced in a study of OX40 agonist ivuxolimab in advanced cancers. TCRdb keeps only in-frame clones here, not all; method: immunoSEQ multiplex PCR. Of more than 80,000 clones in the sample, about 89% were seen once. The sample was CD4+ or CD8+ T cells sorted from blood, taken in a trial of the OX40 agonist ivuxolimab. Source of these receptors: an adult with an advanced solid tumor such as melanoma, head and neck, liver or kidney cancer.

The chain links TRBV7-9 to TRBJ2-2; TRBD2 matches 7 bases. CDR3 length: 14 residues. In germline, CDR1 is SEHNR, CDR2 FQNEAQ (reference sequence). Trimming removed 5 bases from V and 5 bases from J; junction bases left unmatched: 5. The CDR3 sequence is CASSPGGGTGELFF. In DNA, the CDR3 is TGTGCCAGCAGCCCCGGCGGGGGAACCGGGGAGCTGTTTTTT.

The V and J genes are TRBV5-5 and TRBJ2-5, with a tentative D call TRBD1 (5 bases). V was clipped by 2 bases and J by 4 bases, with 9 bases between them. From germline, CDR1 is SGHKS and CDR2 YYEKEE (reference sequence). The CDR3 is made up of 13 amino acids. DNA for the CDR3: TGTGCCAGCAGCTTCCGACAGTTAGAGACCCAGTACTTC. Amino acids: CASSFRQLETQYF. Variable domain in full (rest from reference TRBV5-5 and TRBJ2-5): DAGVTQSPTHLIKTRGQQVTLRCSPISGHKSVSWYQQVLGQGPQFIFQYYEKEERGRGNFPDRFSARQFPNYSSELNVNALLLGDSALYLCASSFRQLETQYFGPGTRLLVL.

The rearrangement uses TRBV18 and TRBJ2-2, with D uncertain. The germline V and J ends were trimmed by 2 bases and 3 bases, with 4 bases remaining between them. Germline loops: CDR1 KGHSH, CDR2 LQKENI. This CDR3 spans 13 amino acids. The CDR3 reads CASSPAYTGELFF. The CDR3, as DNA: TGTGCCAGCTCACCAGCTTACACCGGGGAGCTGTTTTTT.

This clone was seen a few times. The genes are TRBV30 and TRBJ2-2, with 12 nucleotides matching TRBD2. V was pared by 7 bases and J by 6 bases, with 9 bases of the junction left unmatched. Germline V gene lookup returns CDR1 GTSNPN and CDR2 SVGIG (reference sequence). The length of the CDR3 is 15 residues. The CDR3 bases are TGTGCCTCCCGGGTCACTAGCGGGAGGTCCGGGGAGCTGTTTTTT. Translating gives CASRVTSGRSGELFF.

This clone has only one observation. The chain links TRBV29-1 to TRBJ1-6; tentatively, D is TRBD1 (6 bases). Germline values: CDR1 SQVTM, CDR2 ANQGSEA. This CDR3 has 16 amino acids. V was trimmed by 7 bases and J by 6 bases, leaving 22 bases between them. The CDR3 here is CSAWDKIQGRNSPLHF. CDR3 sequence (DNA): TGCAGCGCCTGGGATAAAATACAGGGCCGTAATTCACCCCTCCACTTT.

This clone was recorded only once. The rearrangement joins TRBV11-2 to TRBJ2-7; D ambiguous. The CDR3 loop spans 12 amino acids. Trimming cost V 1 base and J 7 bases, with 8 bases left between them. Germline V gene data show CDR1 as SGHAT and CDR2 as FQNNGV. As DNA, the CDR3 is TGTGCCAGCAGCTTAGTTGGCTGGGAGCAGTACTTC. This translates into CASSLVGWEQYF. The full variable domain, in which reference TRBV11-2 and TRBJ2-7 provide the parts outside the CDR3, is EAGVAQSPRYKIIEKRQSVAFWCNPISGHATLYWYQQILGQGPKLLIQFQNNGVVDDSQLPKDRFSAERLKGVDSTLKIQPAKLEDSAVYLCASSLVGWEQYFGPGTRLTVT.

The chain employs TRBV5-1 and TRBJ2-2; the D gene is possibly TRBD1 (6 bases). The V gene's germline CDR1 is SGHRS and CDR2 YFSETQ. V was shortened by 6 bases and J by 7 bases, with 16 bases between the two germline ends. CDR3 size: 14 residues. Here the CDR3 reads CASTTQQGGGELFF. DNA of the CDR3: TGCGCCAGCACAACCCAACAGGGCGGCGGGGAGCTGTTTTTT.

This chain joins TRBV10-3 and TRBJ2-7; D is perhaps TRBD1 (5 bases). CDR3 size: 14 residues. Germline V gene lookup returns CDR1 ENHRY and CDR2 SYGVKD. Trimming took 2 bases from V and 3 from J, leaving 11 bases between them. The CDR3 DNA is TGTGCCATCAGTGAGAAACTAAGGGGCTACGAGCAGTACTTC. It yields the protein CAISEKLRGYEQYF.

The V and J genes are TRBV5-4 and TRBJ2-1; either TRBD1 or TRBD2 may supply D (5 bases each). V shed 5 bases and J shed 7 bases, with 25 bases lying between them. Germline CDR1 is SGHNT and CDR2 is YYREEE (reference sequence). CDR3 length: 17 amino acids. The CDR3 bases are TGTGCCAGCAGTAAACCCGTGACGGGGCAGAACTCTAATGAGCAGTTCTTC. Protein: CASSKPVTGQNSNEQFF.

The chain is built from TRBV30 and TRBJ1-2; 7 bases line up with TRBD1. The ends lost 0 bases at V and 12 bases at J; junction bases unmatched: 16. The length of the CDR3 is 15 residues. CDR1 and CDR2 (germline): GTSNPN, SVGIG (reference sequence). CDR3: CAWSVLTGAPFGNTF. The CDR3 DNA reads as TGTGCCTGGAGTGTTTTAACAGGGGCCCCATTTGGAAACACCTTC.